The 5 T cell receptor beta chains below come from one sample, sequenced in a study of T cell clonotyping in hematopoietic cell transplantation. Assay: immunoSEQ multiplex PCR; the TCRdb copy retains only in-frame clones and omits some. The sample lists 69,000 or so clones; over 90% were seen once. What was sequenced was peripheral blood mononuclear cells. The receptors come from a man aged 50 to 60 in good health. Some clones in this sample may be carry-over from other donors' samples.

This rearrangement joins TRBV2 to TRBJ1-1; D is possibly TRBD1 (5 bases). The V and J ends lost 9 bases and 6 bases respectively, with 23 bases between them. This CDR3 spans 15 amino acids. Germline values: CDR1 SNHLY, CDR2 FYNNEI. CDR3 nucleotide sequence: TGTGCCAGTGACAAACTAGGGGCTCTAGTCGCTGAAGCTTTCTTT. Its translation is CASDKLGALVAEAFF.

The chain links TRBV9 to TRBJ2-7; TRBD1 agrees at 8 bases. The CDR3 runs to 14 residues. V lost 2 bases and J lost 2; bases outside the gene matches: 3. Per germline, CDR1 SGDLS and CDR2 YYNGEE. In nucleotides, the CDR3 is TGTGCCAGCAGCGTCCGGGACAGGACCTACGAGCAGTACTTC. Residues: CASSVRDRTYEQYF.

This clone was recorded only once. This CDR3 is CASSLTGHYGYTF. CDR3 DNA: TGTGCCAGCAGTTTAACAGGGCACTATGGCTACACCTTC. The chain carries TRBV28 and TRBJ1-2; maybe TRBD1 (6 bases). Germline V lookup: CDR1 MDHEN, CDR2 SYDVKM. This CDR3 is 13 amino acids long. Trimming stripped 2 bases from V and 3 bases from J, with 7 bases between.

CDR3 residues: CASSRGPNRQVDSPLHF. CDR3 DNA: TGTGCCAGCAGCCGAGGTCCGAACCGACAGGTGGATTCACCCCTCCACTTT. The chain carries TRBV7-9 and TRBJ1-6; D is perhaps TRBD1 (6 bases). CDR1 SEHNR and CDR2 FQNEAQ come from the germline V gene (reference sequence). The CDR3 totals 17 residues. With 5 bases removed from V and 8 bases from J, the gap between germline ends came to 22 bases.

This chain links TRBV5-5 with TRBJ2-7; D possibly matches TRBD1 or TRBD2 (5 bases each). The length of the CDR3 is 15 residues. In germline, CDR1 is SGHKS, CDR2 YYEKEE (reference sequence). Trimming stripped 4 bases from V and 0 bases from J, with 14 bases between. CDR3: CASSGFSGSSYEQYF. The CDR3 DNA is TGTGCCAGCAGCGGCTTCTCAGGGAGCTCCTACGAGCAGTACTTC.